Below are 9 T cell receptor beta chains sequenced from a single sample in a study of blood T cell repertoires in COVID-19. Using immunoSEQ multiplex PCR, the repertoire was profiled, and TCRdb retains in-frame clones only, with some absent. The sample records 95,000 to 150,000 clones, 65% to 90% being singletons. The specimen was peripheral blood. These TCRs come from a human donor in a cohort sampled during active COVID-19.

The gene calls are TRBV11-3 and TRBJ1-1; D possibly corresponds to TRBD1 (5 bases). The ends were cut back, 5 bases at V and 6 bases at J, with 16 bases in the middle. CDR1 and CDR2 (germline): SGHNT, YENEEA. The CDR3 spans 14 residues. CDR3 bases: TGTGCCAGCAGCCGGGGGGTGGGCCGTTCTGAAGCTTTCTTT. This translates into CASSRGVGRSEAFF.

V gene TRBV6-5 combines with J gene TRBJ2-7, with D tentatively TRBD1 (5 bases). Trimming stripped 6 bases from V and 0 bases from J, with 12 bases between. The germline V gene has CDR1 MNHEY and CDR2 SVGAGI. The CDR3 sequence is 14 residues long. The CDR3: CASSLLTDSYEQYF. The DNA for the CDR3 is TGTGCCAGCAGCCTACTGACAGACTCCTACGAGCAGTACTTC.

This clone has only one observation. The chain uses TRBV5-1 and TRBJ2-5; the match to TRBD2 covers 9 bases. The CDR3 has 15 residues. V lost 0 bases to trimming and J lost 5 bases; unmatched junction nucleotides: 5. Looked up from germline, CDR1 is SGHRS and CDR2 is YFSETQ. In DNA, the CDR3 is TGCGCCAGCAGCTTGGATCTAGCGGGGCGGGAGACCCAGTACTTC. Its protein is CASSLDLAGRETQYF. The whole variable domain, filled in from reference TRBV5-1 and TRBJ2-5, reads KAGVTQTPRYLIKTRGQQVTLSCSPISGHRSVSWYQQTPGQGLQFLFEYFSETQRNKGNFPGRFSGRQFSNSRSEMNVSTLELGDSALYLCASSLDLAGRETQYFGPGTRLLVL.

The V and J genes are TRBV7-7 and TRBJ2-2; D is ambiguous. This CDR3 spans 15 amino acids. The ends were cut back, 0 bases at V and 2 bases at J, with 7 bases in the middle. The germline gives CDR1 SSHAT, CDR2 FNYEAQ (reference sequence). In nucleotides, the CDR3 is TGTGCCAGCAGCTTAGCCTTACACAACACCGGGGAGCTGTTTTTT. This sequence encodes CASSLALHNTGELFF.

In its sample, this clone was seen a few times. The CDR3 DNA reads as TGCGCCAGCCGCCGGGGGGTGAGCACAGATACGCAGTATTTT. It specifies CASRRGVSTDTQYF. The J gene is TRBJ2-3, the V gene TRBV5-1; 7 bases match TRBD2. The V and J ends lost 7 bases and 0 bases, in that order; junction bases with no gene match: 5. The CDR3 consists of 14 residues. Germline-derived CDR1 and CDR2 are SGHRS and YFSETQ.

The chain joins TRBV3-1 (or the pseudogene TRBV3-2) to TRBJ2-1; D unresolved. Per the germline V gene, CDR1 is LGHDT and CDR2 is YNNKEL (reference sequence). Deletions cut 2 bases from V and 0 bases from J, with 11 bases between. The CDR3 spans 16 residues. CDR3 bases: TGTGCCAGCAGCCAAAGAGTTTCCAACTCCTACAATGAGCAGTTCTTC. This encodes CASSQRVSNSYNEQFF.

V is TRBV28 and J is TRBJ2-7, with a possible D match to TRBD1 (6 bases). V was pared by 10 bases and J by 5 bases, with 24 bases between. The CDR3 runs 15 residues. Germline assignment: CDR1 MDHEN and CDR2 SYDVKM. CDR3 nucleotide sequence: TGTGCCATCTTTCCCGGGACACTCAAGGGCCACGAGCAGTACTTC. It codes for CAIFPGTLKGHEQYF. Filled out from reference TRBV28 and TRBJ2-7, the complete variable domain reads DVKVTQSSRYLVKRTGEKVFLECVQDMDHENMFWYRQDPGLGLRLIYFSYDVKMKEKGDIPEGYSVSREKKERFSLILESASTNQTSMYLCAIFPGTLKGHEQYFGPGTRLTVT.

The rearrangement links TRBV19 to TRBJ1-1, with D unresolved. This CDR3 has 14 residues. V lost 7 bases to trimming and J lost 3 bases, with 15 bases between them. Germline V CDR1 and CDR2: LNHDA, SQIVND (reference sequence). The CDR3 spells CASTPAGTYTEAFF. The DNA for the CDR3 is TGTGCCAGTACCCCTGCAGGAACCTACACTGAAGCTTTCTTT.

The genes are TRBV11-3 and TRBJ2-1; 8 nucleotides agree with TRBD2. V gave up 1 base and J gave up 9 bases; unmatched junction bases: 11. This CDR3 contains 16 residues. Looked up from germline, CDR1 is SGHNT and CDR2 is YENEEA. The chain's CDR3 is CASSLGAGGGSVEQFF. CDR3 sequence (DNA): TGTGCCAGCAGCTTAGGCGCCGGCGGGGGGTCTGTTGAGCAGTTCTTC.